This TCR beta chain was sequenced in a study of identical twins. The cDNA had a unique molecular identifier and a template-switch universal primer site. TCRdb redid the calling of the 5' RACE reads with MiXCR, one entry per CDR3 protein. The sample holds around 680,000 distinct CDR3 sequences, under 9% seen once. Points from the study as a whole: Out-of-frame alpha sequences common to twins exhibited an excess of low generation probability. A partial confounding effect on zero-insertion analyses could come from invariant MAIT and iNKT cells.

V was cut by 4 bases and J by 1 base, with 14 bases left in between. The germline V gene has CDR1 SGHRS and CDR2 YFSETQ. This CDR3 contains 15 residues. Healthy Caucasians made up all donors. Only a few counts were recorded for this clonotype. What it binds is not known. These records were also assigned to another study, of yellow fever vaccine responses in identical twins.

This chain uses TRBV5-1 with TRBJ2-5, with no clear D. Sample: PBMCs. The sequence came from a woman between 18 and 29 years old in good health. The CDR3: CASSPTPDIQETQYF. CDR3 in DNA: TGCGCCAGCAGCCCAACCCCAGACATCCAAGAGACCCAGTACTTC.